The present TCR beta chain was sequenced within a study of blood T cell repertoires in COVID-19. Study-level background: Spain, Italy and the United States supplied samples that represented acute and convalescent COVID-19. Sources were T cells, B-cell-depleted T cells, or PBMCs; the material itself was cDNA or gDNA.

As processed by the authors: Reference gene primer amplification gave estimated nucleated cell counts. Repertoires were generated with immunoSEQ multiplex PCR, while TCRdb's copy carries only in-frame clones and drops some. That table supplies the V and J calls and clone size; D and trimming were determined from the DNA. The sample records about 260,000 clones, around 84% being singletons. Looked up from germline, CDR1 is SGHAT and CDR2 is FQNNGV. V shed 5 bases and J shed 1 base, with 17 bases lying between them. The CDR3 loop spans 17 amino acids. The genes are TRBV11-2 and TRBJ1-4; D call uncertain. The sequenced sample was peripheral blood. The TCR was taken from a man in his sixties with acute or convalescent COVID-19. This CDR3 reads CASSPRFWSQTNEKLFF. The CDR3 DNA reads as TGTGCCAGCAGCCCCCGCTTTTGGAGTCAAACTAATGAAAAACTGTTTTTT.